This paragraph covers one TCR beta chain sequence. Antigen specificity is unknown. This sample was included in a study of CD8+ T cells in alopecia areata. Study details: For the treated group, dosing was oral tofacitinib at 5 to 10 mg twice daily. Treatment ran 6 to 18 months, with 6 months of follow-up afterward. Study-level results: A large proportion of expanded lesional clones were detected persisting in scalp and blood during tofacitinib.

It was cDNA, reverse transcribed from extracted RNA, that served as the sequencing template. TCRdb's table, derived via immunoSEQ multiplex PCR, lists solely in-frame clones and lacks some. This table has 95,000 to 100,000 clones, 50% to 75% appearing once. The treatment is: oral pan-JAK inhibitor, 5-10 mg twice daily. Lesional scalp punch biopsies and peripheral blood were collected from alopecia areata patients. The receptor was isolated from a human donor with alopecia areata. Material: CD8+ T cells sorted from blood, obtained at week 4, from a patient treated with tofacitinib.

The CDR3 reads CASSWRRQGGQETQYF. CDR3 nucleotide sequence: TGTGCCAGCAGCTGGCGGCGGCAGGGGGGACAAGAGACCCAGTACTTC. The chain uses TRBV7-8 and TRBJ2-5; perhaps TRBD1 as D (7 bases). V was shortened by 4 bases and J by 2 bases, with 17 bases between the two germline ends. This CDR3 contains 16 residues. Germline V gene data show CDR1 as SGHVS and CDR2 as FQNEAQ.